Below, 3 T cell receptor beta chains from the same sample are listed, as sequenced in a study of kidney transplant recipient with SARS-CoV-2 infection. TCRdb redid the calling of the reads with MiXCR, one entry per CDR3 protein. The data show about 250,000 distinct CDR3 sequences, with 25% to 35% seen just once and under 9.5% held by the top ten. Material: a blood sample, obtained at baseline and on day 111 from a kidney transplant recipient. Receptors were obtained from a male patient aged 25-45 years who had COVID-19 and was a kidney transplant recipient. Some T cells may have originated in the graft donor.

This clonotype showed up many times. The chain combines TRBV29-1 with TRBJ2-3, with 8 nucleotides matching TRBD2. Germline V gives CDR1 SQVTM, CDR2 ANQGSEA. Trimming removed 1 base from V and 4 bases from J; junction bases left unmatched: 13. The CDR3 is made up of 17 amino acids. The CDR3 DNA reads as TGCAGCGTTGAAGCATTGGGGACTAGGGGTTCGTCAGATACGCAGTATTTT. It codes for CSVEALGTRGSSDTQYF.

This clonotype appeared many times. J is TRBJ2-2 and V is TRBV19, with D perhaps TRBD1 or TRBD2 (6 bases each). The CDR3 is 18 residues long. The V end lost 3 bases, the J end lost 5 bases, and 22 bases lay between the germline ends. CDR1 and CDR2 (germline): LNHDA, SQIVND (reference sequence). The CDR3 sequence: CASSMVQGGLASTGELFF. CDR3 DNA: TGTGCCAGTAGTATGGTACAGGGAGGATTAGCATCTACCGGGGAGCTGTTTTTT. The whole variable domain, remainder taken from reference TRBV19 and TRBJ2-2, is DGGITQSPKYLFRKEGQNVTLSCEQNLNHDAMYWYRQDPGQGLRLIYYSQIVNDFQKGDIAEGYSVSREKKESFPLTVTSAQKNPTAFYLCASSMVQGGLASTGELFFGEGSRLTVL.

Comments on this clonotype: An end of the junction does not agree with germline; a read error may underlie this. The chain combines TRBV6-4 with TRBJ2-1; TRBD2 matches 14 bases. This CDR3 contains 16 residues. The germline CDR1 and CDR2 sequences are MRHNA and SNTAGT. CDR3 sequence (DNA): TGTGCCGGCAGTGACGGGACTAGCGGGGGCTACAATGAGCAGTTCTTC. Its protein product is CAGSDGTSGGYNEQFF.